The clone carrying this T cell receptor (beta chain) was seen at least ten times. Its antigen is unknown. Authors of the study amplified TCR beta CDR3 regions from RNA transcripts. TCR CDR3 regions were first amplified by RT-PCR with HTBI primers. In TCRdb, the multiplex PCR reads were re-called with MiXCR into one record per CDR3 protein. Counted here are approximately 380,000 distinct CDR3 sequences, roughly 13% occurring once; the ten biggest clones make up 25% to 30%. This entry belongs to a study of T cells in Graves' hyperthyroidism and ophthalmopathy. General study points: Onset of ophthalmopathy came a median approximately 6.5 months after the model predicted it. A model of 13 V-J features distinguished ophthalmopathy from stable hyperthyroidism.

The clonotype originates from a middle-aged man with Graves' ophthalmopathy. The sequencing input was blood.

CDR3 bases: TGTGCCAGCAGCCCGATTCTTTCCGCGGAGACCCAGTACTTC. Translated, it gives CASSPILSAETQYF. This chain joins TRBV11-2 and TRBJ2-5; D not certain. In germline, CDR1 is SGHAT, CDR2 FQNNGV. CDR3 length: 14 amino acids. V was clipped by 5 bases and J by 5 bases, with 15 bases between them.